A selection of T cell receptor beta chains follows, all from one sample in a study of identical twins. TCRdb re-called the 5' RACE reads through MiXCR, storing one row per CDR3 protein. The sample records 450,000 to 600,000 distinct CDR3 sequences, under 25% being singletons. A further study also used this sample, focusing on yellow fever vaccine responses in identical twins.

The sample consisted of CD4+ T cells sorted from blood. These receptors originate from a woman younger than 30 in good health. CDR3s leave out the opening cysteine and the closing phenylalanine or tryptophan. Fields, in order: clone size, J gene, V gene, CDR3 protein. Clone sizes are given selectively: once, few, many, or a class where the clone is expanded.

size: many
J: TRBJ1-1
V: TRBV6-1
CDR3: ASSRTANTEAF

size: NA
J: TRBJ1-4
V: TRBV20-1
CDR3: SARVGAATNEKLF

size: NA
J: TRBJ1-6
V: TRBV20-1
CDR3: SARRTGGSNSPLH

size: few
J: TRBJ1-2
V: TRBV20-1
CDR3: SPGGLDGYT

size: few
J: TRBJ2-7
V: TRBV5-1
CDR3: ASSSGPASYEQY

size: few
J: TRBJ1-5
V: TRBV5-1
CDR3: ASSLSGGETQPQH

size: few
J: TRBJ2-1
V: TRBV28
CDR3: ASRQTGGSGQF

size: NA
J: TRBJ2-1
V: TRBV2
CDR3: AILTSGGYNEQF

size: few
J: TRBJ2-7
V: TRBV5-1
CDR3: ASSQGGSAYEQY

size: NA
J: TRBJ2-5
V: TRBV6-2/TRBV6-3
CDR3: ASSPGQTAGETQY

size: few
J: TRBJ2-1
V: TRBV12-3/TRBV12-4
CDR3: ASRLHRERPTNEQF

size: few
J: TRBJ2-7
V: TRBV12-3/TRBV12-4
CDR3: ASTPTSGSYEQY

size: few
J: TRBJ2-5
V: TRBV5-5
CDR3: ASSFVGITGGVETQY

size: NA
J: TRBJ2-7
V: TRBV29-1
CDR3: SAQVSSYEQY

size: NA
J: TRBJ2-3
V: TRBV20-1
CDR3: SAPQLATDTQY

size: NA
J: TRBJ2-3
V: TRBV20-1
CDR3: SARDLAVGDTQY

size: many
J: TRBJ1-2
V: TRBV28
CDR3: ASMGNYGYT

size: few
J: TRBJ2-1
V: TRBV5-1
CDR3: ASSGGTSGSSYNEQF

size: few
J: TRBJ1-2
V: TRBV12-3/TRBV12-4
CDR3: ASSSTGRYGYT

size: NA
J: TRBJ2-2
V: TRBV15
CDR3: ATSGAIPNTGELF

size: NA
J: TRBJ2-1
V: TRBV29-1
CDR3: SVAWGAHYNEQF

size: few
J: TRBJ2-7
V: TRBV6-5
CDR3: ASSYHGHRGTSYEQY

size: few
J: TRBJ1-3
V: TRBV7-9
CDR3: ASSPSGTGSFTIY

size: few
J: TRBJ1-4
V: TRBV12-3/TRBV12-4
CDR3: ASSRTGTGSEKLF

size: NA
J: TRBJ2-1
V: TRBV7-2
CDR3: ASASSYNEQF

size: few
J: TRBJ2-7
V: TRBV5-1
CDR3: ASRGDNSYEQY

size: few
J: TRBJ2-2
V: TRBV6-5
CDR3: ATTYVAGVGTGELF

size: NA
J: TRBJ1-2
V: TRBV4-1
CDR3: ASSQRAISGYT

size: NA
J: TRBJ2-2
V: TRBV2
CDR3: ASTRPGPGLTGELF

size: NA
J: TRBJ1-1
V: TRBV5-1
CDR3: ASSVGQGWDTEAF

size: few
J: TRBJ2-1
V: TRBV6-5
CDR3: ASRYLAGDLEQF

size: few
J: TRBJ2-1
V: TRBV5-6
CDR3: ASSFLAGGRYNEQF

size: few
J: TRBJ2-1
V: TRBV20-1
CDR3: SASSQGGLYNEQF

size: few
J: TRBJ2-1
V: TRBV14
CDR3: ASSQGLNNEQF

size: few
J: TRBJ2-1
V: TRBV6-5
CDR3: ASSYRRAGGTNEQF

size: few
J: TRBJ2-4
V: TRBV3-1
CDR3: ASSQALAENIQY

size: NA
J: TRBJ2-2
V: TRBV15
CDR3: ATSPGTGELF

size: few
J: TRBJ2-1
V: TRBV15
CDR3: ATSREGTRGVNEQF

size: few
J: TRBJ2-2
V: TRBV7-2
CDR3: ASSSTGVGGELF

size: NA
J: TRBJ1-2
V: TRBV4-1
CDR3: ASSHLGQGTYT

size: few
J: TRBJ2-5
V: TRBV7-9
CDR3: ASSLPPLETQY

size: few
J: TRBJ2-4
V: TRBV6-1
CDR3: ASSQTGGFKNIQY

size: few
J: TRBJ2-5
V: TRBV15
CDR3: ATSRAAAGVETQY

size: few
J: TRBJ2-5
V: TRBV12-3/TRBV12-4
CDR3: ASRIGTGKETQY

size: few
J: TRBJ1-5
V: TRBV9
CDR3: ASSASHYGGQPQH

size: few
J: TRBJ2-7
V: TRBV10-3
CDR3: AISGDYEQY

size: few
J: TRBJ1-1
V: TRBV10-3
CDR3: AISDPGRGGGTEAF

size: few
J: TRBJ2-7
V: TRBV20-1
CDR3: SAPWGHEQY

size: many
J: TRBJ2-3
V: TRBV5-1
CDR3: ASSLGPVWETDTQY

size: NA
J: TRBJ2-1
V: TRBV14
CDR3: ASSPLGGYNEQF

size: few
J: TRBJ2-1
V: TRBV29-1
CDR3: SVETSGSFEQF

size: NA
J: TRBJ2-1
V: TRBV19
CDR3: ASSPPRQSSSYNEQF

size: many
J: TRBJ2-1
V: TRBV12-3/TRBV12-4
CDR3: ASSRGQGGSFYNEQF

size: few
J: TRBJ1-1
V: TRBV4-1
CDR3: ASSQEYDTEAF

size: NA
J: TRBJ2-3
V: TRBV9
CDR3: ASSPRINSGSWDTQY

size: NA
J: TRBJ2-7
V: TRBV28
CDR3: ASSLGWTSGRNEQY

size: once
J: TRBJ2-3
V: TRBV27
CDR3: ASTEISGRIDTQY